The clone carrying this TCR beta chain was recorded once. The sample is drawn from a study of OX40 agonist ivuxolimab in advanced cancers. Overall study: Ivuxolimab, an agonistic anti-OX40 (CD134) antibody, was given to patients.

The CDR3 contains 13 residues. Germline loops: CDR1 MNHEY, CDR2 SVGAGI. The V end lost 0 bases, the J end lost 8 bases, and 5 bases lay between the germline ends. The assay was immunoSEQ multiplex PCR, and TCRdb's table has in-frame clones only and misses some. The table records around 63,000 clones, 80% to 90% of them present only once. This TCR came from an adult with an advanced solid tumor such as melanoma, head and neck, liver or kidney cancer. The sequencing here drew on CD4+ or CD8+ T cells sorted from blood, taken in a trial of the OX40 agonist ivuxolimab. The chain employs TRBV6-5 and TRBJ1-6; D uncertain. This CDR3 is CASSYSSDSPLHF. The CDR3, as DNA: TGTGCCAGCAGTTACTCCTCGGATTCACCCCTCCACTTT.